This section outlines one T cell receptor beta chain sequence together with its context. Template switching (which added a universal primer site) was used, and cDNA carried unique molecular identifiers. Via MiXCR, TCRdb re-called the 5' RACE reads, giving one row per CDR3 protein. The sample has more than 1.5 million distinct CDR3 sequences, about 32% seen once. The data are from a study of identical twins. V lost 6 bases and J 11 bases, leaving 19 bases between the germline ends. From germline, CDR1 is SNHLY and CDR2 FYNNEI. CDR3 length: 13 residues. The chain employs TRBV2 and TRBJ2-5; D may be TRBD2 (6 bases). Sample: cord blood. This TCR was sampled from a newborn girl in good health. DNA for the CDR3: TGTGCCAGCAGCCTGGACTATTTCAATGAGCAGTACTTC. It specifies CASSLDYFNEQYF.